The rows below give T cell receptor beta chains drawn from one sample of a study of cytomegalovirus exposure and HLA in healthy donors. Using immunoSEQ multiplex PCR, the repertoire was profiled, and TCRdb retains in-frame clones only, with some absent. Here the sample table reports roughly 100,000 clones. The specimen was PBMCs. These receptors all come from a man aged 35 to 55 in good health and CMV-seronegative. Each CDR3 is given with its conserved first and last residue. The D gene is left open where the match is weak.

CDR3: CASSRLSGTAYGYTF; D: TRBD1; V: TRBV14; J: TRBJ1-2
CDR3: CASSRQLRQPQHF; D: NA; V: TRBV19; J: TRBJ1-5
CDR3: CASSPPGLAGGSQFF; D: TRBD2; V: TRBV14; J: TRBJ2-1
CDR3: CASSRGGDTQYF; D: TRBD2; V: TRBV2; J: TRBJ2-3
CDR3: CASSAKDRVARLTF; D: TRBD1; V: TRBV19; J: TRBJ2-6
CDR3: CASSQGGLLNTGELFF; D: NA; V: TRBV5-4; J: TRBJ2-2
CDR3: CASSPWQGAATEAFF; D: TRBD1; V: TRBV27; J: TRBJ1-1
CDR3: CASYPEVSTDTQYF; D: NA; V: TRBV5-1; J: TRBJ2-3
CDR3: CAWSPARTNSGNTIYF; D: NA; V: TRBV30; J: TRBJ1-3
CDR3: CASSGRLGTDTQYF; D: TRBD2; V: TRBV6-1; J: TRBJ2-3
CDR3: CASSWVSGVNTGELFF; D: NA; V: TRBV11-2; J: TRBJ2-2
CDR3: CASSPAGGRYNEQFF; D: TRBD2; V: TRBV14; J: TRBJ2-1
CDR3: CSVRQNLLNEQYF; D: NA; V: TRBV29-1; J: TRBJ2-7
CDR3: CASSPGLGVDTQYF; D: TRBD2; V: TRBV5-1; J: TRBJ2-3
CDR3: CASSAGTDLYEQYF; D: TRBD1; V: TRBV4-1; J: TRBJ2-7
CDR3: CASSGAYPDYEQYF; D: NA; V: TRBV2; J: TRBJ2-7
CDR3: CASSAGLAGGLTDTQYF; D: TRBD2; V: TRBV9; J: TRBJ2-3